Described below is a single T cell receptor beta chain sequence and its context. The antigen remains unidentified. The data stem from a study of lymphopenia after photon versus proton radiotherapy. The data were produced by immunoSEQ multiplex PCR, yet TCRdb's version contains in-frame clones alone and is incomplete. Among about 160,000 clones listed, approximately 90% were seen once. Study-wide points: Survival link was tested only in deceased patients; proton benefit remains a possibility.

The V segment lost 3 bases and the J segment 1 base; nucleotides outside the gene matches: 7. Germline loops: CDR1 SEHNR, CDR2 FQNEAQ (reference sequence). CDR3 length: 16 residues. This clonotype was obtained from a man aged 45-65 years with gastric cancer. The V call is TRBV7-9, the J call TRBJ2-5; 8 nucleotides line up with TRBD1. Material: peripheral blood, obtained from a patient treated with photon-based radiotherapy. The CDR3 region has the DNA TGTGCCAGCAGCTTCTTTCTCGACAGGGGCCAAGAGACCCAGTACTTC. Translated, it gives CASSFFLDRGQETQYF.